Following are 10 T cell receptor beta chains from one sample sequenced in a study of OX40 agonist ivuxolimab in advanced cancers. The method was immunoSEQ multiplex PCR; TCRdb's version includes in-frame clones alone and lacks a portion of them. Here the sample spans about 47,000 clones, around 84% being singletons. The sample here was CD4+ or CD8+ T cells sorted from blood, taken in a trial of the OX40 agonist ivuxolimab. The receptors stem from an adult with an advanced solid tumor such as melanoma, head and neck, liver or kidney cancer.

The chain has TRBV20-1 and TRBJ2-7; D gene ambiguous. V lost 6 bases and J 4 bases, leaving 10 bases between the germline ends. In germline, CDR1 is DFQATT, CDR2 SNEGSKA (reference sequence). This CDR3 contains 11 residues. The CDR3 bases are TGCAGTGCCCACTACCTTTACGAGCAGTACTTC. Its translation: CSAHYLYEQYF.

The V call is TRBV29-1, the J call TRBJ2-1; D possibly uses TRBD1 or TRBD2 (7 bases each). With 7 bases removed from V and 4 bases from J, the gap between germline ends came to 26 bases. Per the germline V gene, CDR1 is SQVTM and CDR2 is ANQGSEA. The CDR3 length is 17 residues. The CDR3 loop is CSAGGQAVPSRYNEQFF. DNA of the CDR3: TGCAGCGCGGGAGGACAGGCTGTGCCTAGCAGGTACAATGAGCAGTTCTTC.

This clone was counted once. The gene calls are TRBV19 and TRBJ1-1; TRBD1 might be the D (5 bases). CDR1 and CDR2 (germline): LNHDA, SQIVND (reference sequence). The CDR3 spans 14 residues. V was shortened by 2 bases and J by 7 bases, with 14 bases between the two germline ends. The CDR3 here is CASSILEGQGEAFF. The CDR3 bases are TGTGCCAGTAGTATATTGGAGGGGCAGGGTGAAGCTTTCTTT.

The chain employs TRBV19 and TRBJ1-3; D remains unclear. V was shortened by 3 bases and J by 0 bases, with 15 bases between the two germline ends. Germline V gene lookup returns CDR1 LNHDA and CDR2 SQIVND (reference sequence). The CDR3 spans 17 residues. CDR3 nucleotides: TGTGCCAGTAGTATTTTTCTGGGCCAAACCTCTGGAAACACCATATATTTT. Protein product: CASSIFLGQTSGNTIYF.

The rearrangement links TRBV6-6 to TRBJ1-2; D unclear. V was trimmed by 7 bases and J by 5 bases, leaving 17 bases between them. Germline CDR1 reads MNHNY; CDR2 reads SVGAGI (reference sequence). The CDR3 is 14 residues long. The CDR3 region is CASNDLGGGYGYTF. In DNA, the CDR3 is TGTGCCAGCAATGACCTGGGAGGTGGGTATGGCTACACCTTC.

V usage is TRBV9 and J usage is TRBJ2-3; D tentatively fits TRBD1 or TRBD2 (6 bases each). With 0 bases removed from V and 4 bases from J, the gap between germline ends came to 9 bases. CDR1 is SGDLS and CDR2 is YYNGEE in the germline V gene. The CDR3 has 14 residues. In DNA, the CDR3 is TGTGCCAGCAGCGTAGACGGGGGCGCAGATACGCAGTATTTT. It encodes CASSVDGGADTQYF.

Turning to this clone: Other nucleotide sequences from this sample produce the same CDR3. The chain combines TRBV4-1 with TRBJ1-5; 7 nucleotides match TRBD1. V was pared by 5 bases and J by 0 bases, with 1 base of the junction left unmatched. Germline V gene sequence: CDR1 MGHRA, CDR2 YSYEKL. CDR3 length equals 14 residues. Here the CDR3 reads CASSTGDSNQPQHF. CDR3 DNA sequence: TGCGCCAGCAGCACAGGGGATAGCAATCAGCCCCAGCATTTT.

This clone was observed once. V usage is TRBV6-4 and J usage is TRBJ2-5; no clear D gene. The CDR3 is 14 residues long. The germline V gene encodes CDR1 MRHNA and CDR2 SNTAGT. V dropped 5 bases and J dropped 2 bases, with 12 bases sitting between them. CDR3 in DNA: TGTGCCAGCAGTCCAATACCCGGACAAGAGACCCAGTACTTC. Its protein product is CASSPIPGQETQYF.

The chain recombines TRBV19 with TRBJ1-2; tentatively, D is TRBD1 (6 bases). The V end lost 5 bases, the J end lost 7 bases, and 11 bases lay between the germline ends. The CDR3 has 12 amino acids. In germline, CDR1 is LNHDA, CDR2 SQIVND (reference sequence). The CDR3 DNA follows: TGTGCCAGTAGTCCGGGGGCCAGTGGCTACACCTTC. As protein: CASSPGASGYTF.

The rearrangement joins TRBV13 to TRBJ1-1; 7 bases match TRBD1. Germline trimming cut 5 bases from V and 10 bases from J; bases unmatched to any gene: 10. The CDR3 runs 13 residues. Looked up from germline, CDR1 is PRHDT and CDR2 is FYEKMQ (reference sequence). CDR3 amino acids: CASSPRGGGLAFF. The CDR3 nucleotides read TGTGCCAGCAGCCCCCGGGGAGGGGGCTTAGCTTTCTTT.